This T cell receptor beta chain derives from a study of cytomegalovirus exposure and HLA in healthy donors. CDR3 length: 13 amino acids. The ends were cut back, 4 bases at V and 4 bases at J, with 10 bases in the middle. Germline loops: CDR1 SGHTA, CDR2 FQGTGA. PCR employed 60 Vbeta and 13 Jbeta primers. The assay was immunoSEQ multiplex PCR, and TCRdb's table has in-frame clones only and misses some. Of approximately 140,000 clones in the sample, 73% were seen once. For this clone: Its antigen is unknown.

General study findings and limits: Most CMV-associated TCR beta chains appeared HLA-restricted in a later analysis. What a later analysis reportedly showed was that an Asian-associated ancestry cluster had fewer N-insertions than the approximately 720-donor mean. Among the most significant clusters, several appeared linked to common viral pathogens in a later analysis.

The sequence came from a woman aged 35 to 49 in good health and CMV-seronegative. This chain connects TRBV7-3 to TRBJ2-5; D is unclear. Sequenced: PBMCs. CDR3 nucleotides: TGTGCCAGCAGCTCCCCAACTGGAGAGACCCAGTACTTC. The encoded protein is CASSSPTGETQYF.